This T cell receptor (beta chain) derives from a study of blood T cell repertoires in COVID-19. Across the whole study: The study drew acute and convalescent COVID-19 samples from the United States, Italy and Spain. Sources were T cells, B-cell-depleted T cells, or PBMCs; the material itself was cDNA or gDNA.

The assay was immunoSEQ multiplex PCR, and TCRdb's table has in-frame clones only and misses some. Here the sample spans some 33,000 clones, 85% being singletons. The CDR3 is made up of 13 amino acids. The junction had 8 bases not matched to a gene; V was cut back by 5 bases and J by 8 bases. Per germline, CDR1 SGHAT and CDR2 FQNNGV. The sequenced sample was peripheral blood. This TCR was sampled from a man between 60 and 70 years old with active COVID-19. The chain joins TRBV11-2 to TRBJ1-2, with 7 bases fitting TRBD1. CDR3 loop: CASSIGTAPGYTF. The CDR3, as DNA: TGTGCCAGCAGCATCGGGACAGCTCCCGGCTACACCTTC.